Listed below are T cell receptor beta chains from one sample, sequenced in a study of T cell changes during pregnancy in multiple sclerosis. Repertoires were generated with immunoSEQ multiplex PCR, while TCRdb's copy carries only in-frame clones and drops some. The table lists 88,000 or so clones, about 91% of them singletons. The material was peripheral blood, obtained before pregnancy. These receptors were obtained from a female donor with multiple sclerosis, enrolled in a pregnancy study. Both conserved end residues are part of each CDR3. Fields, in order: V gene, J gene, D gene, clone size, CDR3 DNA, CDR3 protein. The D gene is left open where the match is weak. The size entry is marked missing in some rows and otherwise reads once, few, many or a size class.

TRBV4-2	TRBJ2-2	.	.	TGTGCCAGCAGCCAAATTGCCGCGGTCGGGAACACCGGGGAGCTGTTTTTT	CASSQIAAVGNTGELFF
TRBV4-2	TRBJ1-2	.	.	TGTGCCAGCAGCCAAGAGTCGGGTGGCTACACCTTC	CASSQESGGYTF
TRBV6-5	TRBJ2-5	TRBD2	.	TGTGCCAGCAGTACTAGCGGGGGGCAAGAGACCCAGTACTTC	CASSTSGGQETQYF
TRBV27	TRBJ1-2	.	.	TGTGCCAGCAGTTTGGTGGGGGCAGGGTATGGCTACACCTTC	CASSLVGAGYGYTF
TRBV5-1	TRBJ2-2	TRBD1	.	TGCGCCAGCAGCCCTGGAGGGACAGGGGTTGACGCCGGGGAGCTGTTTTTT	CASSPGGTGVDAGELFF
TRBV5-5	TRBJ1-5	.	.	TGTGCCAGCAGCTTGGCCCTCTCAGGGGCTTATGAGCCCCAGCATTTT	CASSLALSGAYEPQHF
TRBV14	TRBJ1-2	TRBD1	.	TGTGCCAGCAGTCTACAGGGGGCGCGGACTTCATACTATGGCTACACCTTC	CASSLQGARTSYYGYTF
TRBV7-2	TRBJ1-1	.	.	TGTGCCAGCAGCCTAGGGAGAGGTGAAGCTTTCTTT	CASSLGRGEAFF
TRBV29-1	TRBJ2-7	TRBD1	.	TGCAGCGCCGAGGTCGGGACAGGGTACGAGCAGTACTTC	CSAEVGTGYEQYF
TRBV9	TRBJ2-7	.	once	TGTGCCAGCAGCGAAGGGGGTGGATCCTACGAGCAGTACTTC	CASSEGGGSYEQYF
TRBV18	TRBJ1-1	.	.	TGTGCCAGCTCACTACGACACCCTAAAGGCGGGATGAACACTGAAGCTTTCTTT	CASSLRHPKGGMNTEAFF
TRBV6-1	TRBJ1-4	.	.	TGTGCCAGCAGTGTCGCGGGGTGGTGGACTAATGAAAAACTGTTTTTT	CASSVAGWWTNEKLFF
TRBV7-9	TRBJ2-7	TRBD1	.	TGTGCCAGCAACAAACAGGGGGCTAGCGGATACGAGCAGTACTTC	CASNKQGASGYEQYF
TRBV9	TRBJ1-2	.	.	TGTGCCAGCAGCGTAGGGAGCTATGGCTACACCTTC	CASSVGSYGYTF
TRBV5-1	TRBJ2-5	TRBD1	.	TGCGCCAGCAGTACAGGGGAAGAGACCCAGTACTTC	CASSTGEETQYF
TRBV9	TRBJ1-2	.	.	TGTGCCAGCAGCGGAGACATGGTTACGCGGGCCTACTATGGCTACACCTTC	CASSGDMVTRAYYGYTF
TRBV5-4	TRBJ1-2	.	.	TGTGCCTTCTGGGGGGGCGAGGGCTACACCTTC	CAFWGGEGYTF
TRBV19	TRBJ1-1	.	.	TGTGCCAGTAGTATAAATGAGCGGGGGAGGGTGAACACTGAAGCTTTCTTT	CASSINERGRVNTEAFF
TRBV7-9	TRBJ1-1	TRBD1	.	TGTGCCAGCAGCCCAAGGACAGGGGGAGCGAACACTGAAGCTTTCTTT	CASSPRTGGANTEAFF
TRBV6-8	TRBJ2-7	TRBD1	.	TGTGCCAGCAGTTACTCGTTGATGCGGACAGGGGACGAGCAGTACTTC	CASSYSLMRTGDEQYF
TRBV7-8	TRBJ2-1	.	.	TGTGCCAGCAGCACCACCGGGGTCCGGTACCGGCACAATGAGCAGTTCTTC	CASSTTGVRYRHNEQFF
TRBV5-5	TRBJ2-7	TRBD1	.	TGTGCCAGCAGCCCGGGACAGACCTACGAGCAGTACTTC	CASSPGQTYEQYF
TRBV27	TRBJ1-2	TRBD1	.	TGTGCCAGCAGTTTAAGGACAGGCTATGGCTACACCTTC	CASSLRTGYGYTF
TRBV29-1	TRBJ2-7	.	.	TGCAGCGTTGAAGATGCGCCCTACGAGCAGTACTTC	CSVEDAPYEQYF
TRBV7-2	TRBJ1-5	.	.	TGTGCCAGCAGCCCAGGCGGGCAGCCCCAGCATTTT	CASSPGGQPQHF
TRBV30	TRBJ1-5	TRBD1	.	TGTGCCTGGAGCCATAACAGGGGGCAGGCGATTAGCAATCAGCCCCAGCATTTT	CAWSHNRGQAISNQPQHF
TRBV5-1	TRBJ1-3	.	.	TGCGCCAGCAGCTCCGGGTACTCTGGAAACACCATATATTTT	CASSSGYSGNTIYF
TRBV6-5	TRBJ1-2	TRBD1	.	TGTGCCAGCGGGACAGGCAGCTACACCTTC	CASGTGSYTF
TRBV30	TRBJ1-1	.	.	TGTGCCTGGAGCGTAAGACGGGAGGGGCTCGGCACTGAAGCTTTCTTT	CAWSVRREGLGTEAFF
TRBV5-4	TRBJ1-1	.	.	TGTGCCAGCAGCGGCGGGACGGTAAGAGTTTTCTTT	CASSGGTVRVFF
TRBV5-1	TRBJ1-1	TRBD1	.	TGCGCCAGCAGCTTCCGGGACAGGGGTGAAGCTTTCTTT	CASSFRDRGEAFF
TRBV6-5	TRBJ2-7	.	once	TGTGCCAGCAGTTACTCGCCCGGAGGGGCCTACGAGCAGTACTTC	CASSYSPGGAYEQYF
TRBV6-1	TRBJ2-3	TRBD2	.	TGTGCCAGCAGTGTTAGCGGGAACACAGATACGCAGTATTTT	CASSVSGNTDTQYF
TRBV7-2	TRBJ2-7	.	once	TGTGCCAGCAGCATCGAACCTTACAGGACCTACGAGCAGTACTTC	CASSIEPYRTYEQYF
TRBV7-6	TRBJ2-7	.	.	TGTGCCAGCAGCTTGTACAGGACCTACGAGCAGTACTTC	CASSLYRTYEQYF
TRBV4-1	TRBJ1-1	TRBD1	.	TGCGCCAGCAGCCAGTCACAGGGGGCTCTTACTGAAGCTTTCTTT	CASSQSQGALTEAFF
TRBV6-5	TRBJ1-2	.	once	TGTGCCAGCAGTTATCGGAGAAATAACTATGGCTACACCTTC	CASSYRRNNYGYTF
TRBV12-5	TRBJ2-7	TRBD1	.	TGTGCTAGTGGTCCCAACGACAGGGCTGCATCCTACGAGCAGTACTTC	CASGPNDRAASYEQYF
TRBV9	TRBJ1-2	.	.	TGTGCCAGCAGCGGATACAGGGTTAACTATGGCTACACCTTC	CASSGYRVNYGYTF
TRBV5-8	TRBJ2-5	.	.	TGTGCCAGCAGCTTGGGACAGGTTGACGGCGGAAAAGAGACCCAGTACTTC	CASSLGQVDGGKETQYF
TRBV5-1	TRBJ2-7	.	.	TGCGCCAGCAGCTTGGCGAAGTTGAGCTCCTACGAGCAGTACTTC	CASSLAKLSSYEQYF
TRBV2	TRBJ2-4	TRBD1	.	TGTGCCAGCACCCAGGGGGAAAACATTCAGTACTTC	CASTQGENIQYF
TRBV13	TRBJ1-2	TRBD1	.	TGTGCCAGCAGCCGGGACAGGGACTATGGCTACACCTTC	CASSRDRDYGYTF
TRBV10-3	TRBJ2-2	TRBD1	.	TGTGCCATCAGTGAAGCGGGACAGGGAGCGGCCGGGGAGCTGTTTTTT	CAISEAGQGAAGELFF
TRBV29-1	TRBJ2-1	.	once	TGCAGCGTGTGTGTCGCTTCTCTCGGCAATGAGCAGTTCTTC	CSVCVASLGNEQFF
TRBV29-1	TRBJ2-5	.	.	TGCAGCGTTCCGGTCGGCGGGGCGGGGGAGACCCAGTACTTC	CSVPVGGAGETQYF
TRBV13	TRBJ1-6	TRBD1	.	TGTGCCAGCAGCCAGGGGGCAATTTCACCCCTCCACTTT	CASSQGAISPLHF
TRBV29-1	TRBJ1-4	.	.	TGCAGCGTGCGTACGGGGGGGGGTGAAAAACTGTTTTTT	CSVRTGGGEKLFF
TRBV25-1	TRBJ1-3	.	.	TGTGCCAGCAGTGGAATCCCCCCCTACCAAGAGGCAGGGGACACCATATATTTT	CASSGIPPYQEAGDTIYF
TRBV6-5	TRBJ2-1	TRBD2	few	TGTGCCAGCAGTGGCCAGACTAGCGGTTACAATGAGCAGTTCTTC	CASSGQTSGYNEQFF